Listed here are 23 T cell receptor beta chains from one sample, sequenced in a study of metastatic and nonmetastatic thyroid tumors. The entire patient cohort was treatment-naive prior to thyroid surgery. TCRdb re-processed the PCR reads through MiXCR. The table has about 59,000 clones, roughly 15% seen once. The sequenced sample consisted of blood. These receptors all stem from a male donor with papillary thyroid cancer or a benign thyroid nodule (not recorded which). Some clones in this sample may be carry-over from other donors' samples.

The J gene is TRBJ2-1, the V gene TRBV7-8; 8 bases map to TRBD2. Germline V gene sequence: CDR1 SGHVS, CDR2 FQNEAQ. The CDR3 sequence is 17 residues long. After removal of 0 bases from V and 12 bases from J, the junction contained 16 bases not matched to a gene. CDR3 sequence reads: CASSLADPIAGRGGQFF. In DNA, the CDR3 is TGTGCCAGCAGCTTAGCCGACCCCATAGCGGGACGGGGAGGGCAGTTCTTC.

This chain links TRBV5-1 with TRBJ1-3; no firm D call. The CDR3 spans 13 residues. The germline V and J ends were trimmed by 4 bases and 2 bases, with 7 bases remaining between them. Germline CDR1 SGHRS, CDR2 YFSETQ. CDR3 coding DNA: TGCGCCAGCAGCGCCCAAGCTGGAAACACCATATATTTT. Amino acid sequence: CASSAQAGNTIYF.

This clone came up many times. The chain joins TRBV10-2 to TRBJ2-2, with 8 positions matching TRBD1. This CDR3 has 13 residues. Trimming removed 5 bases from V and 6 bases from J; junction bases left unmatched: 2. Germline CDR1 is WSHSY and CDR2 is SAAADI. CDR3 bases: TGCGCCAGCAGTTACAGGGGGGCCGGGGAGCTGTTTTTT. Encoded protein: CASSYRGAGELFF.

Relative to its sample, this clone is medium-sized. The rearrangement links TRBV6-1 to TRBJ1-5, with D unresolved. Trimming cost V 5 bases and J 2 bases, with 13 bases left between them. The CDR3 length is 15 residues. The germline gives CDR1 MNHNS, CDR2 SASEGT. DNA for the CDR3: TGTGCCAGCAGTAAGTCAGGAGGAGGCAATCAGCCCCAGCATTTT. This sequence encodes CASSKSGGGNQPQHF.

In regard to this clone: One end of the junction does not line up with germline, which may come from a read error. The chain uses TRBV5-5 and TRBJ2-1; D could derive from TRBD1 or TRBD2 (5 bases each). CDR1 is SGHKS and CDR2 is YYEKEE in the germline V gene (reference sequence). CDR3 length equals 15 residues. CDR3 in DNA: TGTGCCAGCAGCTTGCGGGACGTCGGGTACAATGAGCATTTCTTC. As protein: CASSLRDVGYNEHFF.

This clone was recorded many times. This clone may be a read error of a much larger clone one base away. The CDR3 sequence: CASSQQTSGADTQYF. The CDR3 coding sequence is TGTGCCAGCAGTCAACAGACTAGCGGCGCAGATACGCAGTATTTT. The chain couples TRBV6-4 to TRBJ2-3; 9 bases align to TRBD2. Germline V gene lookup returns CDR1 MRHNA and CDR2 SNTAGT. This CDR3 spans 15 amino acids. The V segment lost 5 bases and the J segment 4 bases; nucleotides outside the gene matches: 7.

This chain connects TRBV3-1 to TRBJ2-5; D gene uncertain. V lost 0 bases and J 4 bases, leaving 6 bases between the germline ends. Germline lookup yields CDR1 LGHDT and CDR2 YNNKEL (reference sequence). This CDR3 has 13 amino acids. As DNA, the CDR3 is TGTGCCAGCAGCCAAGATGGTCGAGAGACCCAGTACTTC. Its translation is CASSQDGRETQYF.

This clone came up a few times. The chain uses TRBV11-1 and TRBJ2-5, with 10 bases matching TRBD2. Germline trimming cut 1 base from V and 3 bases from J; bases unmatched to any gene: 11. Germline CDR1 SGHAT, CDR2 FQDESV (reference sequence). The CDR3 runs 18 residues. The CDR3 nucleotides are TGTGCCAGCAGCTTAGATAGTGGTAGTACTAGCGGGGAAGAGACCCAGTACTTC. As protein: CASSLDSGSTSGEETQYF. Filled out from reference TRBV11-1 and TRBJ2-5, the complete variable domain reads EAEVAQSPRYKITEKSQAVAFWCDPISGHATLYWYRQILGQGPELLVQFQDESVVDDSQLPKDRFSAERLKGVDSTLKIQPAELGDSAMYLCASSLDSGSTSGEETQYFGPGTRLLVL.

This clone was seen at least ten times. The chain combines TRBV19 with TRBJ2-1, with 7 bases matching TRBD2. V dropped 2 bases and J dropped 5; count of bases not matched to a gene: 6. Germline V gene sequence: CDR1 LNHDA, CDR2 SQIVND (reference sequence). This CDR3 has 15 residues. Here the CDR3 reads CASSILLADNNEQFF. The DNA of the CDR3 is TGTGCCAGTAGTATACTGCTAGCGGATAACAATGAGCAGTTCTTC.

Notes on this clone: This sequence may be a read error, since a much larger clone differs from it by one base. Additional DNA sequences in this sample encode the identical CDR3. This chain joins TRBV20-1 and TRBJ2-3, with D hard to call. The CDR3 is made up of 12 amino acids. V was pared by 5 bases and J by 0 bases, with 6 bases between. CDR1 is DFQATT and CDR2 is SNEGSKA in the germline V gene (reference sequence). The CDR3 DNA is TGCAGTGCTTACGGTAGCACAGATACGCAGTATTTT. Amino acids: CSAYGSTDTQYF.

As to this clone: A much bigger clone sits one base away, suggesting this may be a read error. Other DNA sequences within the sample encode an identical CDR3. CDR3 nucleotides: TGCAGTGCTGGCTCCGGTACCACAGATTACAATGAGCAGTTCTTC. Amino acids: CSAGSGTTDYNEQFF. The rearrangement uses TRBV20-1 and TRBJ2-1; D ambiguous. This CDR3 is 15 amino acids long. With 5 bases removed from V and 4 bases from J, the gap between germline ends came to 18 bases. Germline values: CDR1 DFQATT, CDR2 SNEGSKA (reference sequence).

This clone was observed at least ten times. This rearrangement joins TRBV4-2 to TRBJ2-1; 7 bases match TRBD2. The CDR3 is made up of 15 amino acids. Germline CDR1 is LGHNA and CDR2 is YNFKEQ. With V trimmed by 1 base and J by 6 bases, 6 bases remained unmatched. CDR3 sequence reads: CASSQALLATNEQFF. CDR3 bases: TGTGCCAGCAGCCAAGCCTTACTAGCGACCAATGAGCAGTTCTTC.

This clone was detected a few times. This sequence may be a read error, since a much larger clone differs from it by one base. This sequence joins TRBV29-1 and TRBJ2-5; D is unresolved. Germline V gene data show CDR1 as SQVTM and CDR2 as ANQGSEA. The CDR3 totals 11 residues. V gave up 8 bases and J gave up 5 bases, with 12 bases separating them. The chain's CDR3 is CSSRSLETQYF. CDR3 in DNA: TGCAGCTCCCGTAGTCTGGAGACCCAGTACTTC. The whole variable domain, remainder taken from reference TRBV29-1 and TRBJ2-5, is SAVISQKPSRDICQRGTSLTIQCQVDSQVTMMFWYRQQPGQSLTLIATANQGSEATYESGFVIDKFPISRPNLTFSTLTVSNMSPEDSSIYLCSSRSLETQYFGPGTRLLVL.

This clone was counted many times. The gene calls are TRBV19 and TRBJ2-1; D unresolved. The germline V gene encodes CDR1 LNHDA and CDR2 SQIVND (reference sequence). CDR3 length: 14 amino acids. V lost 3 bases and J 6 bases, leaving 12 bases between the germline ends. The CDR3 protein is CASSIRGQGNEQFF. CDR3 DNA sequence: TGTGCCAGTAGTATCCGCGGTCAAGGCAATGAGCAGTTCTTC.

Note on this clone: A single base separates this from a much larger clone, so it may be a read error. Distinct nucleotide sequences in the sample also encode this CDR3. The chain joins TRBV7-9 to TRBJ1-1; 7 nucleotides agree with TRBD1. V trimming: 2 bases; J trimming: 11 bases; junction bases outside the gene matches: 5. Germline CDR1 SEHNR, CDR2 FQNEAQ (reference sequence). The CDR3 is 12 amino acids. This chain's CDR3 is CASSLSDRFAFF. Written as DNA, the CDR3 is TGTGCCAGCAGCTTATCGGACAGGTTCGCTTTCTTT. The variable domain in full, completed from reference TRBV7-9 and TRBJ1-1, reads DTGVSQNPRHKITKRGQNVTFRCDPISEHNRLYWYRQTLGQGPEFLTYFQNEAQLEKSRLLSDRFSAERPKGSFSTLEIQRTEQGDSAMYLCASSLSDRFAFFGQGTRLTVV.

This clone has at least ten counts. The genes are TRBV7-2 and TRBJ2-7; a weak D match, TRBD2 (5 bases). Trimming left V 6 bases short and J 6 bases short, with 18 bases between. The CDR3 spans 14 residues. CDR1 and CDR2 (germline): SGHTA, FQGNSA. CDR3 nucleotides: TGTGCCAGCAGTGAGACTGACGGGGTGGGCGAGCAGTACGTC. Amino acids: CASSETDGVGEQYV.

This clone was picked up many times. The gene calls are TRBV12-3 or TRBV12-4 and TRBJ1-1; 9 nucleotides line up with TRBD1. With 5 bases clipped from V and 10 bases from J, the junction kept 11 bases outside the gene matches. This CDR3 comprises 14 residues. CDR3 sequence reads: CASSRTGVLRGAFF. DNA for the CDR3: TGTGCCAGCAGTCGGACAGGGGTTCTTCGCGGAGCTTTCTTT.

The sample holds a few counts of this clone. The chain has TRBV6-2 or TRBV6-3 and TRBJ2-7; D may be TRBD1 or TRBD2 (5 bases each). Germline CDR1 reads MNHEY; CDR2 reads SVGEGT. Trimming cost V 0 bases and J 2 bases, with 17 bases left between them. CDR3 length: 17 amino acids. The CDR3 loop reads CASSYSTRDPATYEQYF. The CDR3 coding sequence is TGTGCCAGCAGTTACTCGACAAGGGACCCGGCCACCTACGAGCAGTACTTC.

The table lists this clone with many counts. The J gene is TRBJ1-5, the V gene TRBV24-1; no definite D call. The germline V gene encodes CDR1 KGHDR and CDR2 SFDVKD. The CDR3 spans 13 residues. Trimming removed 5 bases from V and 11 bases from J, with 15 bases in between. CDR3 amino acids: CATSATLHSAQHF. CDR3 coding DNA: TGTGCCACCAGTGCGACACTCCATTCCGCCCAGCATTTT.

Regarding this clone: At one end the junction does not follow the germline gene, possibly because of a read error. The genes are TRBV30 and TRBJ1-1; D is ambiguous. The germline V gene has CDR1 GTSNPN and CDR2 SVGIG (reference sequence). The CDR3 covers 13 residues. This CDR3 reads CVWIPTRGTEAFF. The DNA for the CDR3 is TGTGTCTGGATTCCCACGCGAGGCACTGAAGCTTTCTTT.

Ten or more counts support this clone. J is TRBJ1-5 and V is TRBV12-3 or TRBV12-4; the D gene is possibly TRBD1 (6 bases). The CDR3 has 14 amino acids. V was cut by 2 bases and J by 4 bases, with 9 bases left in between. The CDR3 nucleotides are TGTGCCAGCAGTTTATCAGGGGCGAATCAGCCCCAGCATTTT. Translating gives CASSLSGANQPQHF.

In this sample, this clone turned up many times. This sequence joins TRBV28 and TRBJ1-2; weak D call: TRBD1 (5 bases). The V gene's germline CDR1 is MDHEN and CDR2 SYDVKM. The CDR3 runs 15 residues. V was trimmed by 7 bases and J by 6 bases, leaving 21 bases between them. The CDR3 protein is CASTQLGDAVDGYTF. The CDR3 DNA reads as TGTGCCAGCACGCAGCTAGGGGACGCGGTCGATGGCTACACCTTC.

This clone was detected a few times. A much larger clone lies a single base off, so this may be a read error. In the same sample, other DNA sequences code for this CDR3. This chain links TRBV25-1 with TRBJ2-3; D gene unclear. The germline V gene encodes CDR1 MGHDK and CDR2 SYGVNS. There are 13 residues in the CDR3. V was clipped by 7 bases and J by 2 bases, with 10 bases between them. This chain's CDR3 is CASKNTDTDTQYF. The DNA for the CDR3 is TGTGCCAGCAAGAACACCGACACAGATACGCAGTATTTT.